This T cell receptor (beta chain) was observed in a study of metastatic and nonmetastatic thyroid tumors. Study-wide findings and caveats: It was reported that TCR beta diversity was significantly higher in malignant thyroid tumors than benign nodules, in blood and tumor.

This clone was observed many times. Its specificity is unknown. Prior to thyroid surgery, none of the patients had received any treatment. Germline values: CDR1 SGHAT, CDR2 FQNNGV. The CDR3 length is 13 residues. V lost 6 bases, J lost 3 bases, and 12 bases lay in between. Using MiXCR, TCRdb re-called clones from the PCR reads. The sample carries over 15,000 clones, roughly a quarter recorded once. The specimen sequenced was tumor tissue. This sequence was found in a female donor with papillary thyroid cancer or a benign thyroid nodule (not recorded which). Some clones in this sample may be carry-over from other donors' samples. The V and J genes are TRBV11-2 and TRBJ2-7; the D is unclear. CDR3 loop: CASSPTPYYEQYF. DNA of the CDR3: TGTGCCAGCAGTCCAACCCCCTACTACGAGCAGTACTTC.